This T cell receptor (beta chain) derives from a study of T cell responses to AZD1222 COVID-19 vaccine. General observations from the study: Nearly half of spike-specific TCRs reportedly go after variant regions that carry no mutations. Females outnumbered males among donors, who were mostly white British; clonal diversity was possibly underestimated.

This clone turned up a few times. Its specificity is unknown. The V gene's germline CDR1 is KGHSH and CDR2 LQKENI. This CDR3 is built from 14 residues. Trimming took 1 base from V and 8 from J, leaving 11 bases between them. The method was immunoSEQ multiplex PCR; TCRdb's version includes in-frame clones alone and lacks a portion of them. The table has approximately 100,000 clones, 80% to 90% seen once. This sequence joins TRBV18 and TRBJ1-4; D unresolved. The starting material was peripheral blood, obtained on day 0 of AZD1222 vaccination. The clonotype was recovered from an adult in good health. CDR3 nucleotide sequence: TGTGCCAGCTCACCACGGGCAGTACGGGAAAAACTGTTTTTT. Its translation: CASSPRAVREKLFF.